These 12 T cell receptor beta chains were all obtained from the same sample, sequenced in a study of blood T cell repertoires in COVID-19. Measured with immunoSEQ multiplex PCR; TCRdb has only the in-frame clones, and not every one. The profile covers about 210,000 clones, with roughly 80% appearing a single time and 5.5% to 8.5% taken by the ten largest. Material: peripheral blood. Every receptor here comes from a man between 60 and 75 years old with acute or convalescent COVID-19.

This rearrangement joins TRBV7-8 to TRBJ2-2, with a weak D call TRBD2 (7 bases). From germline, CDR1 is SGHVS and CDR2 FQNEAQ. The CDR3 runs 14 residues. The V and J ends lost 9 bases and 0 bases respectively, with 11 bases between them. The CDR3 DNA is TGTGCCAGTAGGGGGGGCCCGAACACCGGGGAGCTGTTTTTT. Protein sequence: CASRGGPNTGELFF.

The chain has TRBV6-5 and TRBJ1-1; TRBD1 matches at 7 bases. The CDR3 extends over 14 amino acids. The junction had 5 bases not matched to a gene; V was cut back by 5 bases and J by 2 bases. Germline V gene lookup returns CDR1 MNHEY and CDR2 SVGAGI. The CDR3, as DNA: TGTGCCAGCAGTCGGCACAGGGGCAACACTGAAGCTTTCTTT. It translates to CASSRHRGNTEAFF.

V gene TRBV24-1 combines with J gene TRBJ2-1; 9 bases are shared with TRBD1. CDR1 is KGHDR and CDR2 is SFDVKD in the germline V gene. V was clipped by 4 bases and J by 15 bases; unmatched bases: 9. The CDR3 covers 13 residues. The CDR3 loop reads CATSDRTGDGRFF. The CDR3 DNA follows: TGTGCCACCAGTGACCGGACAGGGGATGGGCGGTTCTTC.

This chain connects TRBV12-3 or TRBV12-4 to TRBJ1-2; D gene unclear. The CDR3 totals 13 residues. V was trimmed by 6 bases and J by 4 bases, leaving 12 bases between them. The CDR3 sequence: CASRQATIYGYTF. The CDR3 DNA reads as TGTGCCAGCAGACAAGCTACTATCTATGGCTACACCTTC.

The rearrangement joins TRBV5-4 to TRBJ2-1; 7 nucleotides agree with TRBD2. CDR1 and CDR2 from the germline V gene are SGHNT and YYREEE (reference sequence). J was trimmed by 4 bases and V by 4 bases; bases with no gene match: 14. The length of the CDR3 is 17 residues. This CDR3 reads CASSPGGAAGLYNEQFF. The CDR3 coding sequence is TGTGCCAGCAGCCCCGGAGGGGCAGCGGGACTATACAATGAGCAGTTCTTC.

A single count supports this clone. For the CDR3, the DNA is TGTGCCAGCAGTTTCCACAGGGGGAGCGTGGAGCAGTACTTC. This sequence encodes CASSFHRGSVEQYF. The chain employs TRBV27 and TRBJ2-7; 8 nucleotides match TRBD1. Germline loops: CDR1 MNHEY, CDR2 SMNVEV (reference sequence). This CDR3 contains 14 residues. Trimming cost V 3 bases and J 7 bases; bases outside gene matches: 8.

This sequence joins TRBV5-4 and TRBJ2-1, with 7 nucleotides matching TRBD1. Losses at the gene ends were 5 bases for V and 2 bases for J; bases not matched to a gene: 7. Per germline, CDR1 SGHNT and CDR2 YYREEE (reference sequence). The CDR3 is 15 amino acids. The CDR3 DNA follows: TGTGCCAGCAGTCAGACAGGGACCGCCTACAATGAGCAGTTCTTC. This codes for CASSQTGTAYNEQFF.

V and J are TRBV7-2 and TRBJ2-7; 10 nucleotides align to TRBD2. The V and J ends lost 5 bases and 4 bases, in that order; junction bases with no gene match: 17. In germline, CDR1 is SGHTA, CDR2 FQGNSA. The CDR3 spans 18 residues. The CDR3 DNA reads as TGTGCCAGCAGCAGCAGAGGCCCTAGCGGGAGTATTTTATACGAGCAGTACTTC. It encodes CASSSRGPSGSILYEQYF.

The rearrangement links TRBV6-5 to TRBJ2-1; 14 positions agree with TRBD2. The CDR3 is 15 amino acids. V was clipped by 7 bases and J by 7 bases; unmatched bases: 6. Germline CDR1 is MNHEY and CDR2 is SVGAGI. The CDR3 sequence is CASTRTSGGSNEQFF. Written as DNA, the CDR3 is TGTGCCAGCACCCGGACTAGCGGGGGGAGTAATGAGCAGTTCTTC.

This clone was counted many times. The genes are TRBV27 and TRBJ2-1; 8 bases fit TRBD1. The V segment lost 5 bases and the J segment 2 bases; nucleotides outside the gene matches: 5. The CDR3 is 15 amino acids. Germline-derived CDR1 and CDR2 are MNHEY and SMNVEV (reference sequence). In DNA form, the CDR3 reads TGTGCCAGCAGTAATGGGGACAGGACCTACAATGAGCAGTTCTTC. Residues: CASSNGDRTYNEQFF.

The rearrangement uses TRBV19 and TRBJ1-5, with TRBD1 matching over 7 bases. Germline V gives CDR1 LNHDA, CDR2 SQIVND (reference sequence). This CDR3 spans 14 amino acids. V trimming: 10 bases; J trimming: 5 bases; junction bases outside the gene matches: 11. The CDR3 here is CATVGDSVYQPQHF. In DNA form, the CDR3 reads TGTGCCACTGTAGGGGACAGTGTGTATCAGCCCCAGCATTTT. The full variable domain, its missing parts supplied by reference TRBV19 and TRBJ1-5, is DGGITQSPKYLFRKEGQNVTLSCEQNLNHDAMYWYRQDPGQGLRLIYYSQIVNDFQKGDIAEGYSVSREKKESFPLTVTSAQKNPTAFYLCATVGDSVYQPQHFGDGTRLSIL.

Only a few counts were recorded for this clone. The genes are TRBV6-5 and TRBJ1-2; 9 bases are a match to TRBD1. The CDR3 has 13 residues. CDR1 and CDR2 from the germline V gene are MNHEY and SVGAGI. Trimming took 5 bases from V and 7 from J; bases not matched to a gene: 5. As DNA, the CDR3 is TGTGCCAGCAGTAAGGACAGGGGATCTGGCTACACCTTC. It translates to CASSKDRGSGYTF.